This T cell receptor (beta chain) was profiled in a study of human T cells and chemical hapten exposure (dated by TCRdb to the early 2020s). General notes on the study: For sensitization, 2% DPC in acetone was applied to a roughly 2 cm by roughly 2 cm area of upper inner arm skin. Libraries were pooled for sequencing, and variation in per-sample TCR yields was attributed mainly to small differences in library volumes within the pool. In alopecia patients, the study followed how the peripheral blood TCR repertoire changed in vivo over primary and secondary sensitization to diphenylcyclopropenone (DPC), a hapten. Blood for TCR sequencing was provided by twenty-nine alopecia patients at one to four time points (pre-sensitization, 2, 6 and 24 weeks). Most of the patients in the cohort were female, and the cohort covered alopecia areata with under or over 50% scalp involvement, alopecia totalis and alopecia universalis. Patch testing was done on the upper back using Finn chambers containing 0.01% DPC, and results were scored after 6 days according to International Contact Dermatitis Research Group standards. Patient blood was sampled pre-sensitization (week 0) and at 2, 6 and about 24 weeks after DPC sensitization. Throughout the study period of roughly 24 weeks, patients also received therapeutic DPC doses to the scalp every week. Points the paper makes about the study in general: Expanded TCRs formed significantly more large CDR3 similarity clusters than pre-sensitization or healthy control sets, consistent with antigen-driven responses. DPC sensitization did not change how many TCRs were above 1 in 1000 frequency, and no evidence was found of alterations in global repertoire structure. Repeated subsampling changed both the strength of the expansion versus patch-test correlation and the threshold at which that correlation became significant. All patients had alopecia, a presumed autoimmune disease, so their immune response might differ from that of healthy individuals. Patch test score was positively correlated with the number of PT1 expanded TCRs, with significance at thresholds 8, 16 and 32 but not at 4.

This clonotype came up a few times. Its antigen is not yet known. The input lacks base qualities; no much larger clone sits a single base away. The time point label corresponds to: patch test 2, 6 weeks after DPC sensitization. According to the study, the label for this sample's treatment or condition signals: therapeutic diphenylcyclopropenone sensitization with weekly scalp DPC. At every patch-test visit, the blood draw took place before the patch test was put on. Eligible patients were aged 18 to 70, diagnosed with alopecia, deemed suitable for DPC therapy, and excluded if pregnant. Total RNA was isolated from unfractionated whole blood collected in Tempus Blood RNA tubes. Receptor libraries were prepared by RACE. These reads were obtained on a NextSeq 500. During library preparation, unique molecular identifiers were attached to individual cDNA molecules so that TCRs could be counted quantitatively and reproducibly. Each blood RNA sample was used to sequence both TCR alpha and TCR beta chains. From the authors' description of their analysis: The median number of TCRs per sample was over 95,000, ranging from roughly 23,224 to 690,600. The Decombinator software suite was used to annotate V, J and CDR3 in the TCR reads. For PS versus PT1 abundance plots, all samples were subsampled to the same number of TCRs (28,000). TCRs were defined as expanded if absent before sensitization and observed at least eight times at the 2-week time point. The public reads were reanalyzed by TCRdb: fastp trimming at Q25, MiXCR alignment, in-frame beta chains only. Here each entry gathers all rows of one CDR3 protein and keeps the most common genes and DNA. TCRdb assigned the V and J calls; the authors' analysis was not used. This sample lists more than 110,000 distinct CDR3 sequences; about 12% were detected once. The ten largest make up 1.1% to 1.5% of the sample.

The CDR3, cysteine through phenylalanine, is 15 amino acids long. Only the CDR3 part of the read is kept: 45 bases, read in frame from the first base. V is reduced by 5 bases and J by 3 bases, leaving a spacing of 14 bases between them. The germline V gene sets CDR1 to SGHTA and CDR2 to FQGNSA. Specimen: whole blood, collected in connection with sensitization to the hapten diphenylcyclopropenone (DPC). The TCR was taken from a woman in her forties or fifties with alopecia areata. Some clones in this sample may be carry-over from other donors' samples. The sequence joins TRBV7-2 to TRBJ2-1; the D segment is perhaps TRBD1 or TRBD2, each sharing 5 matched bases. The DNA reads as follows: TGTGCCAGCAGCCTCACCGGGACGGACTACAATGAGCAGTTCTTC. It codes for CASSLTGTDYNEQFF.